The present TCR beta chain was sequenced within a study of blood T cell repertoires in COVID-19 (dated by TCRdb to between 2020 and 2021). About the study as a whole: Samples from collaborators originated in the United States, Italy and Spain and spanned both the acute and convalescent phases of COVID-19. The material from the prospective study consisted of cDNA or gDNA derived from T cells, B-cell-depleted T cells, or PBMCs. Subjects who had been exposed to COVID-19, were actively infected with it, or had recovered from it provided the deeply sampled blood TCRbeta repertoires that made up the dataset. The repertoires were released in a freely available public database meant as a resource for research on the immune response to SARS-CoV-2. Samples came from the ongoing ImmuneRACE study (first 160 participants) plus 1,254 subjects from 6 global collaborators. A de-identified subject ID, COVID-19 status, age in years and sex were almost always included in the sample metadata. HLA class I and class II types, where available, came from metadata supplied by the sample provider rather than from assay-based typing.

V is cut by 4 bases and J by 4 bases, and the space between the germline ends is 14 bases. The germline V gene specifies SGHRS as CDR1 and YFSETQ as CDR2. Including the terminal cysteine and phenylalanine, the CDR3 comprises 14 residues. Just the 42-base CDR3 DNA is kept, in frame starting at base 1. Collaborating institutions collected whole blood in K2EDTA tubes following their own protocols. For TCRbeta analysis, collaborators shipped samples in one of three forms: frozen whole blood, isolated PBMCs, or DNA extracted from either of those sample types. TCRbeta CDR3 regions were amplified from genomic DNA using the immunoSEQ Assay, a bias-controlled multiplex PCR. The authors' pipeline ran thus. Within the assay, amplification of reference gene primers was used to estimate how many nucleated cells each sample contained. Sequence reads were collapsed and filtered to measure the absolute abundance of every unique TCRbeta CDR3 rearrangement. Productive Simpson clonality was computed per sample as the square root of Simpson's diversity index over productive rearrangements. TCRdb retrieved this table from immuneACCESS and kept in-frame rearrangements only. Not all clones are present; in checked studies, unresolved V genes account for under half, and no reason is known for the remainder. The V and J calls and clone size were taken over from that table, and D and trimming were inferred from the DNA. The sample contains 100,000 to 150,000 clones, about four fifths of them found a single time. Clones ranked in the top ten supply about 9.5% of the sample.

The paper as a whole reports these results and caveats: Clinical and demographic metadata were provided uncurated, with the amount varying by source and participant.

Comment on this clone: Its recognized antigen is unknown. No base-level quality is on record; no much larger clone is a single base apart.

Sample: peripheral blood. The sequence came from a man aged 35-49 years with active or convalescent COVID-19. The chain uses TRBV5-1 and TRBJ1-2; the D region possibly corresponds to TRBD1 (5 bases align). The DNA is TGCGCCAGCAGCGCGGATCAGGGAAGCTATGGCTACACCTTC. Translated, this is CASSADQGSYGYTF.